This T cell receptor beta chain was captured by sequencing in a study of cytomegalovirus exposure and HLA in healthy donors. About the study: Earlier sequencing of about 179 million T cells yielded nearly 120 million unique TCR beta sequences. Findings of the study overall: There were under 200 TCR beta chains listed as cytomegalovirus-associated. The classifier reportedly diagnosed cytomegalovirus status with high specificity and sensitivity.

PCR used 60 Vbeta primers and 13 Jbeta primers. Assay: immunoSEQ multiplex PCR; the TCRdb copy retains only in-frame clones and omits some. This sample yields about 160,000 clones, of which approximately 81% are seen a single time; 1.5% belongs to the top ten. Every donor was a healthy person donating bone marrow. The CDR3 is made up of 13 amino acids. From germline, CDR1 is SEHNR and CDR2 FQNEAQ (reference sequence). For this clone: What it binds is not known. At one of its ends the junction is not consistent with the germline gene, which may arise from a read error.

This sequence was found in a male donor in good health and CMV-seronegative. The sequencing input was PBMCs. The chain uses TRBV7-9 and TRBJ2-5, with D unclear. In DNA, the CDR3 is TGTTCCAGCAGCGCTCGCTACGGAGAGACCCAGTACTTC. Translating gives CSSSARYGETQYF.